This TCR beta chain was identified in a study of Graves' ophthalmopathy and Graves' hyperthyroidism. Overall study results and limits: Blood shared most expanded thyroid clonotypes above 0.001 frequency.

The PBMC fraction was derived from around 10 ml of fresh peripheral blood. Trimming cost V 6 bases and J 5 bases, with 16 bases left between them. The CDR3 has 14 amino acids. The authors amplified TCR beta CDR3 regions from RNA transcripts. Following a first-round RT-PCR that used HTBI primers, a second-round multiplex PCR was carried out. Each CDR3 protein is one row after TCRdb ran MiXCR on the multiplex PCR reads. Of around 170,000 distinct CDR3 sequences detected, approximately 40% appear once; the ten largest clones hold less than 6%. Note on this clonotype: The antigen is unknown.

This clonotype originated in a woman aged 40-49 years with Graves' ophthalmopathy. This chain links TRBV12-3 or TRBV12-4 with TRBJ2-5; no clear D gene. Sequenced: peripheral blood. For the CDR3, the DNA is TGTGCCAGCAGCTCCGATGTGGTGGGGGAGACCCAGTACTTC. Protein: CASSSDVVGETQYF.